Listed here are 2 T cell receptor beta chains from one sample, sequenced in a study of OX40 agonist ivuxolimab in advanced cancers. Clones were read by immunoSEQ multiplex PCR, and TCRdb kept only the in-frame ones, dropping some. This sample has about 79,000 clones; approximately 91% occur once, and the top ten carry about 6.6%. The sample was CD4+ or CD8+ T cells sorted from blood, taken in a trial of the OX40 agonist ivuxolimab. Receptors originate from an adult with an advanced solid tumor such as melanoma, head and neck, liver or kidney cancer.

The chain combines TRBV29-1 with TRBJ2-4; D perhaps matches TRBD1 (6 bases). V was clipped by 2 bases and J by 5 bases, with 7 bases between them. Germline V gene data show CDR1 as SQVTM and CDR2 as ANQGSEA. CDR3 size: 12 residues. DNA for the CDR3: TGCAGCGTTGAATCAGGGGAAAACATTCAGTACTTC. It is translated as CSVESGENIQYF.

This clone was recorded once. The J gene is TRBJ2-2, the V gene TRBV7-6, with D possibly being TRBD2 (6 bases). Germline V gives CDR1 SGHVS, CDR2 FNYEAQ. Between the trimmed V and J ends, which lost 8 bases and 1 base, there was a span of 20 bases. This CDR3 region has 17 residues. CDR3 loop: CASRRIIGGMNTGELFF. In nucleotides, the CDR3 is TGTGCCAGCCGGCGAATAATAGGCGGGATGAACACCGGGGAGCTGTTTTTT.